This TCR beta chain was obtained from a study of blood T cell repertoires in COVID-19. On the study more broadly: T cells, B-cell-depleted T cells, or PBMCs supplied cDNA or gDNA.

In the study's own analysis: Estimation of nucleated cell counts was performed using reference gene primer amplification. Profiled with immunoSEQ multiplex PCR; TCRdb holds only in-frame clones, not every one. Clonal size and the V and J genes are those of that table, whereas D and trimming came from the DNA. The sample has about 59,000 clones; roughly 87% are singletons. This clone showed up just a few times. This receptor was obtained from a man at least 80 years old in a cohort sampled during active COVID-19. Sequencing was done on a sample of peripheral blood.

The CDR3 protein is CASSTRGGQVTGELFF. The CDR3 nucleotides are TGTGCCAGCAGCACTAGGGGGGGGCAGGTCACCGGGGAGCTGTTTTTT. The rearrangement uses TRBV7-8 and TRBJ2-2; possible D gene TRBD2, 7 bases. This CDR3 is 16 amino acids long. CDR1 and CDR2 from the germline V gene are SGHVS and FQNEAQ. The V end was cut by 5 bases, the J end by 4 bases, with 17 bases between.